The next 25 T cell receptor beta chains were all read from a single sample in a study of shared clonotypes between healthy human individuals. Assay: immunoSEQ multiplex PCR; the TCRdb copy retains only in-frame clones and omits some. The data show about 730,000 clones, roughly two thirds seen once. The specimen was memory CD4+ T cells sorted from blood. As to subset: CD45RA-negative fraction. The receptors were gathered from a woman in her 30s in good health.

The gene calls are TRBV5-1 and TRBJ2-5, with TRBD1 identical over 8 bases. The DNA end is a closer match to TRBJ2-7, so the J assignment may be wrong. The CDR3 spans 15 residues. Per the germline V gene, CDR1 is SGHRS and CDR2 is YFSETQ. CDR3 amino acids: CASSLGSGGYYEQYF. CDR3 nucleotides: TGCGCCAGCAGCTTGGGTTCAGGGGGCTATTACGAGCAGTACTTC.

This clone appeared once. This rearrangement joins TRBV9 to TRBJ2-5, with D possibly TRBD1 on 6 matching bases. The CDR3 extends over 14 amino acids. Germline CDR1 SGDLS, CDR2 YYNGEE. V was shortened by 2 bases and J by 5 bases, with 13 bases between the two germline ends. CDR3 protein: CASSVRGSGETQYF. Here the CDR3 DNA reads TGTGCCAGCAGCGTGAGGGGGAGTGGGGAGACCCAGTACTTC.

This clone was seen a handful of times. The rearrangement uses TRBV7-9 and TRBJ1-2; a possible D gene is TRBD1 (5 bases). V shed 5 bases and J shed 8 bases, with 18 bases lying between them. This CDR3 has 14 amino acids. Germline V gives CDR1 SEHNR, CDR2 FQNEAQ (reference sequence). Here the CDR3 reads CASSPQTGDGGYTF. The CDR3 DNA sequence: TGTGCCAGCAGCCCCCAGACCGGGGACGGGGGCTACACCTTC. Complete variable domain (other parts from reference TRBV7-9 and TRBJ1-2): DTGVSQNPRHKITKRGQNVTFRCDPISEHNRLYWYRQTLGQGPEFLTYFQNEAQLEKSRLLSDRFSAERPKGSFSTLEIQRTEQGDSAMYLCASSPQTGDGGYTFGSGTRLTVV.

The J gene is TRBJ1-2, the V gene TRBV6-5; D may be TRBD1 (6 bases). The germline gives CDR1 MNHEY, CDR2 SVGAGI. Deletions cut 5 bases from V and 8 bases from J, with 18 bases between. The CDR3 totals 14 residues. CDR3: CASSQMDRPKGYTF. The CDR3 bases are TGTGCCAGCAGTCAGATGGACAGACCAAAAGGCTACACCTTC.

The V gene is TRBV7-9, the J gene TRBJ2-2; D is uncertain. The germline CDR1 and CDR2 sequences are SEHNR and FQNEAQ (reference sequence). This CDR3 comprises 15 residues. The V end was cut by 7 bases, the J end by 6 bases, with 18 bases between. This CDR3 reads CASTSPGRFSGELFF. The CDR3 DNA follows: TGTGCCAGCACCTCTCCCGGACGGTTCTCCGGGGAGCTGTTTTTT. The variable domain in full, with the rest retrieved from reference TRBV7-9 and TRBJ2-2, is DTGVSQNPRHKITKRGQNVTFRCDPISEHNRLYWYRQTLGQGPEFLTYFQNEAQLEKSRLLSDRFSAERPKGSFSTLEIQRTEQGDSAMYLCASTSPGRFSGELFFGEGSRLTVL.

The chain is built from TRBV18 and TRBJ2-1; tentative D call: TRBD2 (6 bases). Trimming shortened V by 6 bases and J by 6 bases, and 12 bases separated the two germline ends. Germline V gene data show CDR1 as KGHSH and CDR2 as LQKENI. The length of the CDR3 is 13 residues. The CDR3 spells CASSQGLGNEQFF. The CDR3 nucleotides read TGTGCCAGCTCGCAGGGACTGGGCAATGAGCAGTTCTTC. Together with reference TRBV18 and TRBJ2-1, the CDR3 gives the full variable domain: NAGVMQNPRHLVRRRGQEARLRCSPMKGHSHVYWYRQLPEEGLKFMVYLQKENIIDESGMPKERFSAEFPKEGPSILRIQQVVRGDSAAYFCASSQGLGNEQFFGPGTRLTVL.

This clone appeared once. V usage is TRBV29-1 and J usage is TRBJ2-1, with TRBD1 identical over 10 bases. Germline trimming cut 4 bases from V and 5 bases from J; bases unmatched to any gene: 5. This CDR3 is built from 14 residues. Per the germline V gene, CDR1 is SQVTM and CDR2 is ANQGSEA. The CDR3 here is CSVGRTGGNNEQFF. The CDR3 DNA follows: TGCAGCGTTGGGAGGACAGGGGGGAACAATGAGCAGTTCTTC.

Regarding this clone: The same CDR3 can be traced to other DNA sequences in this sample. This chain links TRBV5-1 with TRBJ2-5, with 7 bases matching TRBD1. CDR3 length equals 15 residues. Trimming at V came to 0 bases and at J to 5 bases, leaving 7 bases not matched to a gene. Germline CDR1 reads SGHRS; CDR2 reads YFSETQ. In nucleotides, the CDR3 is TGCGCCAGCAGCTTGGGTGACAGGGATCGGGAGACCCAGTACTTC. The encoded protein is CASSLGDRDRETQYF.

The chain uses TRBV7-9 and TRBJ2-1, with TRBD2 as a possible D gene (5 bases). The CDR3 sequence is 13 residues long. Germline CDR1 SEHNR, CDR2 FQNEAQ (reference sequence). With 8 bases removed from V and 7 bases from J, the gap between germline ends came to 15 bases. As DNA, the CDR3 is TGTGCCAGCCGGGCCCCCGGCGGGAATGAGCAGTTCTTC. Protein: CASRAPGGNEQFF. The complete variable domain, with remaining parts taken from reference TRBV7-9 and TRBJ2-1, reads DTGVSQNPRHKITKRGQNVTFRCDPISEHNRLYWYRQTLGQGPEFLTYFQNEAQLEKSRLLSDRFSAERPKGSFSTLEIQRTEQGDSAMYLCASRAPGGNEQFFGPGTRLTVL.

This clone was counted a single time. The chain recombines TRBV10-3 with TRBJ2-6, with D perhaps matching TRBD1 (6 bases). Looked up from germline, CDR1 is ENHRY and CDR2 is SYGVKD. V lost 0 bases and J lost 0, with 9 bases in between. This CDR3 spans 17 amino acids. The CDR3 region is CAISESTGHSGANVLTF. The CDR3 DNA reads TGTGCCATCAGTGAGTCAACAGGGCACTCTGGGGCCAACGTCCTGACTTTC.

J is TRBJ2-5 and V is TRBV29-1; 7 bases map to TRBD1. The CDR3 runs to 14 residues. The V and J ends lost 0 bases and 4 bases, in that order; junction bases with no gene match: 5. Germline V gives CDR1 SQVTM, CDR2 ANQGSEA. This chain's CDR3 is CSVEDRDSIETQYF. CDR3 coding DNA: TGCAGCGTTGAAGATCGGGACAGCATAGAGACCCAGTACTTC.

A single count supports this clone. This chain uses TRBV6-5 with TRBJ1-4; TRBD1 might be the D (6 bases). CDR3 length: 13 amino acids. The ends were cut back, 6 bases at V and 10 bases at J, with 15 bases in the middle. Germline V CDR1 and CDR2: MNHEY, SVGAGI. CDR3 loop: CASSETGQLKLFF. In nucleotides, the CDR3 is TGTGCCAGCAGCGAAACCGGACAGTTAAAACTGTTTTTT.

This clone was seen once. The chain combines TRBV4-1 with TRBJ2-3; 9 positions match TRBD2. V trimming: 4 bases; J trimming: 3 bases; junction bases outside the gene matches: 8. Per the germline V gene, CDR1 is MGHRA and CDR2 is YSYEKL. This CDR3 has 16 residues. CDR3 sequence (DNA): TGCGCCAGCAGCCTGGTAGCGGGAGTCGCGACAGATACGCAGTATTTT. It is translated as CASSLVAGVATDTQYF.

The chain combines TRBV18 with TRBJ2-1, with TRBD2 matching over 12 bases. Germline V CDR1 and CDR2: KGHSH, LQKENI. V dropped 5 bases and J dropped 5; count of bases not matched to a gene: 1. The CDR3 length is 14 residues. As DNA, the CDR3 is TGTGCCAGCTCATGGACTAGCGGGGACAATGAGCAGTTCTTC. Translating gives CASSWTSGDNEQFF.

The chain uses TRBV7-2 and TRBJ2-7, with 9 bases fitting TRBD2. The V and J ends lost 5 bases and 3 bases, in that order; junction bases with no gene match: 5. The germline gives CDR1 SGHTA, CDR2 FQGNSA. CDR3 length: 14 residues. The CDR3 here is CASSPGLAYYEQYF. The CDR3 coding sequence is TGTGCCAGCAGCCCCGGACTAGCGTACTACGAGCAGTACTTC.

This clone was detected once. The chain carries TRBV5-1 and TRBJ2-1; TRBD2 matches at 8 bases. J gave up 1 base and V 4 bases, and 4 bases lay outside the gene matches. This CDR3 is 15 amino acids long. Germline CDR1 is SGHRS and CDR2 is YFSETQ. CDR3 sequence: CASSRAGASYNEQFF. The DNA of the CDR3 is TGCGCCAGCAGCAGAGCGGGAGCATCCTACAATGAGCAGTTCTTC.

The CDR3 coding sequence is TGTGCCAGCAGCGTAGGACTCGGCGGGGACTACGAGCAGTACTTC. Amino acid sequence: CASSVGLGGDYEQYF. The genes are TRBV9 and TRBJ2-7; possibly TRBD2 for D (6 bases). The CDR3 length is 15 residues. Trimming removed 0 bases from V and 3 bases from J, with 13 bases in between. Germline V gives CDR1 SGDLS, CDR2 YYNGEE.

The chain combines TRBV4-1 with TRBJ1-5; D perhaps matches TRBD1 (5 bases). Germline loops: CDR1 MGHRA, CDR2 YSYEKL. The CDR3 is 16 amino acids. Trimming pared 3 bases from V and 4 bases from J, leaving 16 bases between. The CDR3 is CASSHAGTVKNQPQHF. As DNA, the CDR3 is TGCGCCAGCAGCCACGCCGGGACGGTAAAGAATCAGCCCCAGCATTTT.

The chain has TRBV7-9 and TRBJ2-1; 12 bases are shared with TRBD2. Per germline, CDR1 SEHNR and CDR2 FQNEAQ (reference sequence). Trimming at V came to 6 bases and at J to 6 bases, leaving 15 bases not matched to a gene. This CDR3 region has 18 residues. CDR3 in amino acids: CASRSTGTSGRAFNEQFF. The CDR3 DNA reads TGTGCCAGCAGGTCCACCGGGACTAGCGGGCGAGCATTCAATGAGCAGTTCTTC.

The V and J genes are TRBV29-1 and TRBJ1-1; TRBD1 matches 7 bases. The germline V gene encodes CDR1 SQVTM and CDR2 ANQGSEA. V lost 4 bases, J lost 6 bases, and 8 bases stayed unmatched. This CDR3 contains 13 residues. The CDR3 DNA is TGCAGCGTTGTCGTGACAGGGTATGCTGAAGCTTTCTTT. The encoded protein is CSVVVTGYAEAFF.

Remarks on this clone: This sequence may be a read error, since a much larger clone differs from it by one base. The gene calls are TRBV25-1 and TRBJ2-3, with 13 positions matching TRBD2. Germline V lookup: CDR1 MGHDK, CDR2 SYGVNS. Trimming at V came to 6 bases and at J to 1 base, leaving 7 bases not matched to a gene. The CDR3 totals 17 residues. CDR3 loop: CASSGLAGELGTDTQYF. CDR3 nucleotide sequence: TGTGCCAGCAGCGGACTAGCGGGAGAGCTTGGCACAGATACGCAGTATTTT.

J is TRBJ1-1 and V is TRBV28; a possible D gene is TRBD1 (6 bases). The V gene lost 11 bases and the J gene lost 7 bases, with 20 bases spanning the gap. The germline gives CDR1 MDHEN, CDR2 SYDVKM. This CDR3 has 13 residues. The DNA for the CDR3 is TGTGCCGGTAGAACAGGGATGTACGGTGAAGCTTTCTTT. It encodes CAGRTGMYGEAFF.

V gene TRBV25-1 combines with J gene TRBJ2-1; D assignment may be TRBD1 or TRBD2 (6 bases each). V lost 5 bases, J lost 10 bases, and 15 bases lay in between. This CDR3 contains 13 residues. Germline V gene lookup returns CDR1 MGHDK and CDR2 SYGVNS. The CDR3 DNA reads as TGTGCCAGCAGTCCCCTTGGGGGGCGAGAGCAGTTCTTC. Protein sequence: CASSPLGGREQFF. Based on the CDR3 plus reference TRBV25-1 and TRBJ2-1, the full variable domain is EADIYQTPRYLVIGTGKKITLECSQTMGHDKMYWYQQDPGMELHLIHYSYGVNSTEKGDLSSESTVSRIRTEHFPLTLESARPSHTSQYLCASSPLGGREQFFGPGTRLTVL.

V and J are TRBV30 and TRBJ1-6, with TRBD1 as a possible D gene (6 bases). Germline lookup yields CDR1 GTSNPN and CDR2 SVGIG (reference sequence). CDR3 length: 12 amino acids. Trimming cost V 5 bases and J 4 bases, with 6 bases left between them. This CDR3 reads CAWGQYNSPLHF. The CDR3 bases are TGTGCCTGGGGACAGTATAATTCACCCCTCCACTTT.

V and J are TRBV11-3 and TRBJ1-1, with 7 bases lining up with TRBD1. The V and J ends lost 2 bases and 4 bases, in that order; junction bases with no gene match: 7. In germline, CDR1 is SGHNT, CDR2 YENEEA. There are 15 residues in the CDR3. The CDR3 is CASSLRGGLGTEAFF. For the CDR3, the DNA is TGTGCCAGCAGCTTAAGAGGGGGCTTGGGCACTGAAGCTTTCTTT. Supplemented by reference TRBV11-3 and TRBJ1-1, the full variable domain reads EAGVVQSPRYKIIEKKQPVAFWCNPISGHNTLYWYLQNLGQGPELLIRYENEEAVDDSQLPKDRFSAERLKGVDSTLKIQPAELGDSAVYLCASSLRGGLGTEAFFGQGTRLTVV.